These 18 T cell receptor beta chains were sequenced from one sample in a study of shared clonotypes between healthy human individuals. The protocol was immunoSEQ multiplex PCR, while the TCRdb copy is restricted to in-frame clones and leaves out a portion. The sample comprises approximately 2.3 million clones, just over 90% of which are singletons, and about 0.39% rests with the top ten. What was sequenced was naive CD4+ T cells from PBMCs. The subset denotes: CD45RA+ positively selected. All receptors come from a man younger than 30 in good health. Some clones in this sample may be carry-over from other donors' samples.

The rearrangement links TRBV7-9 to TRBJ2-7; the match to TRBD2 covers 10 bases. Germline CDR1 is SEHNR and CDR2 is FQNEAQ (reference sequence). The junction had 10 bases not matched to a gene; V was cut back by 4 bases and J by 1 base. The CDR3 has 17 residues. The CDR3 DNA reads as TGTGCCAGCAGCTCTAGCAGGTCTAGCGGGGGTTCCTACGAGCAGTACTTC. Translation gives CASSSSRSSGGSYEQYF. Filled out from reference TRBV7-9 and TRBJ2-7, the complete variable domain reads DTGVSQNPRHKITKRGQNVTFRCDPISEHNRLYWYRQTLGQGPEFLTYFQNEAQLEKSRLLSDRFSAERPKGSFSTLEIQRTEQGDSAMYLCASSSSRSSGGSYEQYFGPGTRLTVT.

A word on this clone: Other nucleotide sequences from this sample produce the same CDR3. The chain uses TRBV18 and TRBJ1-1; no reliable D call. The CDR3 extends over 13 amino acids. Germline CDR1 is KGHSH and CDR2 is LQKENI. V lost 2 bases to trimming and J lost 2 bases, with 6 bases between them. The CDR3 loop is CASSPAVNTEAFF. In DNA, the CDR3 is TGTGCCAGCTCACCAGCGGTCAACACTGAAGCTTTCTTT.

The gene calls are TRBV15 and TRBJ2-5, with D perhaps matching TRBD1 or TRBD2 (5 bases each). The ends were cut back, 1 base at V and 5 bases at J, with 17 bases in the middle. Germline V gene lookup returns CDR1 LNHNV and CDR2 YYDKDF (reference sequence). The CDR3 has 16 residues. CDR3 DNA: TGTGCCACCAGCAGAGCCTGGGGGAGTGGTGAGGAGACCCAGTACTTC. It is translated as CATSRAWGSGEETQYF.

This chain uses TRBV11-1 with TRBJ2-1; D remains unclear. Germline assignment: CDR1 SGHAT and CDR2 FQDESV (reference sequence). The CDR3 sequence is 12 residues long. V shed 1 base and J shed 8 bases, with 6 bases lying between them. The chain's CDR3 is CASSLVGDEQFF. CDR3 DNA sequence: TGTGCCAGCAGCTTAGTCGGTGATGAGCAGTTCTTC. Full variable domain (missing parts from reference TRBV11-1 and TRBJ2-1): EAEVAQSPRYKITEKSQAVAFWCDPISGHATLYWYRQILGQGPELLVQFQDESVVDDSQLPKDRFSAERLKGVDSTLKIQPAELGDSAMYLCASSLVGDEQFFGPGTRLTVL.

The chain has TRBV4-3 and TRBJ1-4; D is unclear. The V end lost 4 bases, the J end lost 10 bases, and 16 bases lay between the germline ends. Germline CDR1 is LGHNA and CDR2 is YSLEER. The CDR3 runs to 14 residues. The CDR3 region is CASSPRFPEGKLFF. CDR3 bases: TGCGCCAGCAGCCCTCGGTTCCCGGAGGGAAAACTGTTTTTT.

The V call is TRBV4-3, the J call TRBJ2-7; possible D gene TRBD2, 6 bases. Trimming stripped 2 bases from V and 2 bases from J, with 16 bases between. The CDR3 length is 16 residues. The germline V gene has CDR1 LGHNA and CDR2 YSLEER. This chain's CDR3 is CASSQRIAEAAYEQYF. The DNA for the CDR3 is TGCGCCAGCAGCCAACGAATAGCGGAGGCTGCCTACGAGCAGTACTTC.

The chain carries TRBV7-2 and TRBJ1-1; no reliable D call. The CDR3 contains 14 residues. Trimming stripped 4 bases from V and 0 bases from J, with 9 bases between. The V gene's germline CDR1 is SGHTA and CDR2 FQGNSA. CDR3 sequence (DNA): TGTGCCAGCAGCTCCCAGTCTATGAACACTGAAGCTTTCTTT. Encoded protein: CASSSQSMNTEAFF.

The gene calls are TRBV14 and TRBJ2-7; possibly TRBD1 or TRBD2 for D (5 bases each). The CDR3 covers 19 residues. Germline lookup yields CDR1 SGHDN and CDR2 FVKESK. The V and J ends lost 4 bases and 9 bases respectively, with 34 bases between them. The CDR3 DNA is TGTGCCAGCAGCCGCAGTCACGAAGAGCGGACAAGTACCCCCCCCGGGCAGTACTTC. The encoded protein is CASSRSHEERTSTPPGQYF.

This chain uses TRBV19 with TRBJ1-5; a weak D match, TRBD1 (6 bases). In germline, CDR1 is LNHDA, CDR2 SQIVND (reference sequence). V was clipped by 5 bases and J by 3 bases, with 14 bases between them. This CDR3 has 15 amino acids. The CDR3: CASSLGGPSNQPQHF. The CDR3 coding sequence is TGTGCCAGTAGTTTAGGGGGGCCTTCCAATCAGCCCCAGCATTTT.

This clone has a handful of counts. J is TRBJ1-2 and V is TRBV9; the match to TRBD1 covers 10 bases. CDR3 length: 15 amino acids. V shed 3 bases, J shed 5 bases, and the junction held 7 bases outside the gene matches. The germline V gene has CDR1 SGDLS and CDR2 YYNGEE. The CDR3 region is CASSGPGQGRYGYTF. CDR3 DNA: TGTGCCAGCAGCGGACCGGGACAGGGGAGATATGGCTACACCTTC.

This clone was detected only once. The gene calls are TRBV6-6 and TRBJ1-4; no clear D gene. The CDR3 sequence is 14 residues long. The germline CDR1 and CDR2 sequences are MNHNY and SVGAGI (reference sequence). Trimming removed 0 bases from V and 8 bases from J, with 10 bases in between. The CDR3 protein is CASSYSISREKLFF. CDR3 sequence (DNA): TGTGCCAGCAGTTACTCGATTAGTCGCGAAAAACTGTTTTTT.

The CDR3 sequence: CASSANRDGGYTF. The CDR3 bases are TGCGCCAGCAGCGCAAACAGGGACGGGGGCTACACCTTC. This rearrangement joins TRBV5-1 to TRBJ1-2, with a tentative D call TRBD1 (6 bases). Trimming cost V 4 bases and J 8 bases, with 15 bases left between them. The CDR3 sequence is 13 residues long. Per the germline V gene, CDR1 is SGHRS and CDR2 is YFSETQ.

This clone was detected once. The chain uses TRBV18 and TRBJ1-1; weak D call: TRBD1 (5 bases). V gave up 1 base and J gave up 5 bases, with 11 bases separating them. Per germline, CDR1 KGHSH and CDR2 LQKENI. The CDR3 has 14 amino acids. The CDR3 DNA reads TGTGCCAGCTCACCACTCGGGGAGGGGACTGAAGCTTTCTTT. It translates to CASSPLGEGTEAFF.

The chain combines TRBV19 with TRBJ1-2; 8 bases match TRBD1. This CDR3 contains 16 residues. In germline, CDR1 is LNHDA, CDR2 SQIVND (reference sequence). The V gene end was trimmed by 6 bases and the J gene end by 2 bases; junction bases not matched to a gene: 11. The DNA of the CDR3 is TGTGCCAGTAGGGACTGGACAGGGCCCGACAACTATGGCTACACCTTC. It specifies CASRDWTGPDNYGYTF.

The chain's CDR3 is CASSPPNREATNEKLFF. The CDR3 coding sequence is TGTGCCAGCTCACCACCGAACAGGGAGGCAACTAATGAAAAACTGTTTTTT. V gene TRBV18 combines with J gene TRBJ1-4; D perhaps matches TRBD1 (6 bases). Germline CDR1 is KGHSH and CDR2 is LQKENI. V was shortened by 0 bases and J by 0 bases, with 11 bases between the two germline ends. The CDR3 is 17 residues long.

The chain couples TRBV4-2 to TRBJ2-2, with D possibly being TRBD1 (6 bases). The germline V gene has CDR1 LGHNA and CDR2 YNFKEQ. The CDR3 loop spans 17 amino acids. Trimming left V 1 base short and J 0 bases short, with 12 bases between. CDR3 sequence: CASSQGMRTANTGELFF. CDR3 DNA: TGTGCCAGCAGCCAAGGGATGAGGACAGCGAACACCGGGGAGCTGTTTTTT.

The gene calls are TRBV11-2 and TRBJ1-2; TRBD1 matches 7 bases. The trim removed 6 bases at V and 7 bases at J, leaving 11 bases unmatched. The CDR3 covers 14 residues. Germline V gene data show CDR1 as SGHAT and CDR2 as FQNNGV. This CDR3 is CASSRIRGQSGYTF. The DNA of the CDR3 is TGTGCCAGCAGTCGGATCCGGGGACAGTCTGGCTACACCTTC. The whole variable domain, filled in from reference TRBV11-2 and TRBJ1-2, reads EAGVAQSPRYKIIEKRQSVAFWCNPISGHATLYWYQQILGQGPKLLIQFQNNGVVDDSQLPKDRFSAERLKGVDSTLKIQPAKLEDSAVYLCASSRIRGQSGYTFGSGTRLTVV.

This clone showed up just a few times. This chain joins TRBV9 and TRBJ2-2, with TRBD2 matching 10 bases. The germline V gene has CDR1 SGDLS and CDR2 YYNGEE. The CDR3 sequence is 20 residues long. V gave up 0 bases and J gave up 1 base; unmatched junction bases: 12. The DNA for the CDR3 is TGTGCCAGCAGCGTAGAAAGCGGGAGGGCCTCCACCCAGAACACCGGGGAGCTGTTTTTT. Residues: CASSVESGRASTQNTGELFF.